In this sample, the clone carrying this T cell receptor (beta chain) turned up a few times. The data derive from a study of blood T cell repertoires in COVID-19. Study information: COVID-19 samples collected from the United States, Italy and Spain covered acute and convalescent phases.

TCRdb's copy holds only in-frame clones and misses some; the assay was immunoSEQ multiplex PCR. Found here are roughly 250,000 clones, around 90% of them singletons; the top ten hold approximately 1.7%. Per germline, CDR1 MNHNS and CDR2 SASEGT. CDR3 length equals 14 residues. V lost 3 bases, J lost 3 bases, and 11 bases lay in between. Which cohort a participant joined came from the clinical history participants gave. Donors in Cohort 3 who had recovered were those with two negative PCRs, healthcare professional clearance, or resolution of their symptoms. Sequenced material: PBMCs or T cells enriched from blood (not recorded which). The clonotype was recovered from a woman aged 45-60 years who had recovered from COVID-19. This chain links TRBV6-1 with TRBJ1-1; tentative D call: TRBD1 (6 bases). The CDR3 protein is CASSDTNRDTEAFF. The CDR3 nucleotides are TGTGCCAGCAGTGACACTAACAGGGACACTGAAGCTTTCTTT.